This T cell receptor beta chain emerged from a study of identical twins (dated by TCRdb to between 2015 and 2016). Background for the entire study: TCR alpha and beta repertoires from monozygotic twins, unrelated adults of various ages and cord blood were deep-sequenced to test whether fetal clonotypes persist. To rule out contamination, the twin experiments were replicated at different times with different library preparation protocols. Study-level results and caveats: Excess twin sharing in beta out-of-frame sequences was weaker because fewer shared sequences lowered the signal-to-noise ratio. Because the same donors could not be followed over many years, conclusions were based on cross-sectional statistical analysis. Compared with coincidental sharing between unrelated individuals, out-of-frame TCR alpha sequences shared between twins showed an excess of sequences with low generation probability. Out-of-frame TCR alpha sharing in monozygotic twins was systematically underestimated by recombination models, whereas sharing between unrelated individuals was in agreement with the recombination models. Abundant cord blood beta clonotypes had fewer insertions, young adult naive repertoires showed a similar but weaker trend, and memory repertoires showed no such trend. Invariant T cells such as MAIT and iNKT could partly confound zero-insertion analyses, although diverse VJ usage argued against such confounding for most clonotypes.

All donors were healthy Caucasians. Three pairs of female monozygotic twins, all aged about 18 to 29 years, made up the twin cohort. Peripheral blood mononuclear cells were used as the source from which RNA for TCR libraries was isolated. The library was built by means of 5' RACE. Data came from an Illumina HiSeq 2000. A universal primer binding site was introduced by template switching, and a unique molecular identifier was present in the final cDNA, enabling accurate counting of TCR cDNA molecules. Specific primers in the conserved constant-segment region were used to synthesize first-strand cDNA for the TCR alpha and beta chains. To control for contamination, every cDNA library carried two barcodes: a SMART-Mk sample barcode plus Illumina barcodes. TruSeq adapter sequences and Illumina sample barcodes were added in two successive PCR steps. The TCR alpha and beta cDNA libraries were sequenced on the Illumina HiSeq platform using custom primers. The published analysis was carried out like this. Raw reads were processed with MiGEC to extract unique molecular identifiers, and MiXCR was used to determine CDR3 positions. Recombination models were inferred per individual with the repgenHMM and IGoR tools using an EM algorithm. The tcR package in R was used for shared clonotype analysis, with sharing normalized by the product of cloneset sizes. Out-of-frame nonproductive sequences were analyzed to study raw recombination free of thymic and clonal selection effects. TCRdb handled the public reads itself, with Q25 trimming in fastp and clone calling in MiXCR, and kept productive beta chains. Entries are consolidated by CDR3 protein sequence, retaining the most common genes and DNA. The V and J calls and clone size come from TCRdb's table, not from the authors' own analysis. The table for this sample lists around 960,000 distinct CDR3 sequences; roughly an eighth of them were counted only once. Around 1.6% of the sample belongs to the ten largest clones.

As for this clonotype: Its binding antigen is unknown. Base qualities were left out, and no much larger clone turns up one base away.

The data were also submitted as part of a second study, on yellow fever vaccine responses in identical twins. The second study reports: According to the authors, the vaccine-induced T cell response in identical twins seemed to be partly convergent and partly specific to each individual. In identical twins, the study followed T cell clones that responded to the vaccine with precision.

Source material: PBMCs. The clonotype comes from a woman between 18 and 30 years old in good health.

The base sequence is TGTGCCACCAGTGATTTGCGGTCGGGAGGGCCAGCTGGGGCCAACGTCCTGACTTTC. Translated, it reads CATSDLRSGGPAGANVLTF. This chain joins TRBV24-1 to TRBJ2-6; 8 bases in between match TRBD2. Relative to germline, V is missing 0 bases and J is missing 2 bases, with 8 bases of the junction outside any gene match. The CDR3, cysteine through phenylalanine, is 19 amino acids long. CDR3 DNA only is kept here, 57 bases in frame from base 1. Looking up the germline V gene yields CDR1 KGHDR and CDR2 SFDVKD.